Listed below are T cell receptor beta chains from one sample, sequenced in a study of graft-versus-host responses after intestinal transplantation. The assay was immunoSEQ multiplex PCR, and TCRdb's table has in-frame clones only and misses some. The table records tens of thousands of clones, roughly 92% of them present only once. The sample was bone marrow, taken roughly 780 days after intestinal transplantation. These receptors all come from a human patient who received an intestinal transplant, so some T cells may come from the graft donor. Each CDR3 is given with its conserved first and last residue. D genes are given only for firm matches. Expanded clones are given a class, and other clones once, few, many or no size at all.

size | J | D | V | DNA | CDR3
. | TRBJ2-1 | . | TRBV27 | TGTGCCAGCAGTTTCCTCCCCCCGGGGAACGGTGACAATGAGCAGTTCTTC | CASSFLPPGNGDNEQFF
. | TRBJ1-4 | . | TRBV7-2 | TGTGCCAGCCAACAAATTGGCGGCGCTTTTAATGAAAAACTGTTTTTT | CASQQIGGAFNEKLFF
. | TRBJ1-2 | TRBD1 | TRBV5-1 | TGCGCCAGCAGCTCCGGACAGGGATATGGCTACACCTTC | CASSSGQGYGYTF
. | TRBJ2-1 | . | TRBV5-1 | TGCGCCAGCAGCGCGGGACAGACCTCCTACAATGAGCAGTTCTTC | CASSAGQTSYNEQFF
. | TRBJ1-5 | . | TRBV7-9 | TGTGCCAGCAGCTCCCCAGGGACGCACGATCAGCCCCAGCATTTT | CASSSPGTHDQPQHF
once | TRBJ2-4 | TRBD1 | TRBV6-6 | TGTGCCAGCAGTTATTCGACAGGGGTCGGAGTTCAGTACTTC | CASSYSTGVGVQYF
. | TRBJ2-5 | . | TRBV9 | TGTGCCAGCAGCGTAGAGAGCCAAGAGACCCAGTACTTC | CASSVESQETQYF
. | TRBJ2-3 | . | TRBV10-1 | TGCGCCAGCAGTGAGTCATACAGCCCTAGCACAGATACGCAGTATTTT | CASSESYSPSTDTQYF
few | TRBJ2-3 | TRBD2 | TRBV4-2 | TGTGCCAGCAGCCAAGATATCAGCGGGGGTAAGGATACGCAGTATTTT | CASSQDISGGKDTQYF
. | TRBJ2-1 | . | TRBV5-1 | TGCGCCAGCACGGACCCGGGTCCGGGTGAGCAGTTCTTC | CASTDPGPGEQFF
. | TRBJ2-5 | . | TRBV7-6 | TGTGCCAGCAGCTTTTCCTTTGGGGCCCAGTACTTC | CASSFSFGAQYF
. | TRBJ2-1 | . | TRBV27 | TGTGCCAGCAGTTCCTTTATCTACAATGAGCAGTTCTTC | CASSSFIYNEQFF
. | TRBJ2-2 | . | TRBV6-1 | TGTGCCAGCAGTGAACACAGACTTAACACCGGGGAGCTGTTTTTT | CASSEHRLNTGELFF
. | TRBJ1-4 | . | TRBV4-2 | TGTGCCAGCAGCCAAGGTAGGCGGGACACAGAAAAACTGTTTTTT | CASSQGRRDTEKLFF
. | TRBJ1-4 | TRBD1 | TRBV9 | TGTGCCAGCAGCACCGGGACAGGGCGCACTAATGAAAAACTGTTTTTT | CASSTGTGRTNEKLFF
. | TRBJ2-1 | . | TRBV28 | TGTGCCAGCAATTCCCAGGGGGGGGGCGATAATGAGCAGTTCTTC | CASNSQGGGDNEQFF
. | TRBJ1-4 | . | TRBV4-1 | TGCGCCAGCAGCCAAGCTAGGGCAGGGGTCTTTTATGAAAAACTGTTTTTT | CASSQARAGVFYEKLFF
. | TRBJ1-2 | TRBD1 | TRBV5-1 | TGCGCCAGCAGCCGACAGGACAGGGGGCTTTTGGACTACACCTTC | CASSRQDRGLLDYTF
few | TRBJ1-1 | . | TRBV19 | TGTGCCAGTAGTATCAGAGGGGGAGTCACTGAAGCTTTCTTT | CASSIRGGVTEAFF
. | TRBJ2-1 | . | TRBV28 | TGTGCCAGCAGTAAGGCCCCAACCCCGCCCTACAATGAGCAGTTCTTC | CASSKAPTPPYNEQFF
. | TRBJ2-5 | . | TRBV6-5 | TGTGCCAGCAGTTACGTCTCGGTCGGATCAGAGACCCAGTACTTC | CASSYVSVGSETQYF
. | TRBJ2-7 | . | TRBV19 | TGTGCCAGTAGTTATTCTATTTCGGATCCCCCCGGCGAGCAGTACTTC | CASSYSISDPPGEQYF
once | TRBJ1-5 | . | TRBV27 | TGTGCCAGCAGTTGGGAACCTTATCAGCCCCAGCATTTT | CASSWEPYQPQHF
. | TRBJ1-4 | . | TRBV4-1 | TGCGCCAGCAGCCCGGGTCATAGAGCAACTAATGAAAAACTGTTTTTT | CASSPGHRATNEKLFF
. | TRBJ2-5 | . | TRBV6-1 | TGTGCCAGCAGTGATGGGATTCAAGAGACCCAGTACTTC | CASSDGIQETQYF
. | TRBJ2-7 | . | TRBV19 | TGTGCCAGTAGTAGGACCCAGTCTCGGGAGCAGTACTTC | CASSRTQSREQYF
. | TRBJ2-3 | . | TRBV5-1 | TGCGCCAGCAGCTTGGGAAGGTGGAGCGGCTTTAGCACAGATACGCAGTATTTT | CASSLGRWSGFSTDTQYF
few | TRBJ1-6 | . | TRBV9 | TGTGCCAGCAGCGTAGGAAGCGGACTTTCACCCCTCCACTTT | CASSVGSGLSPLHF
. | TRBJ2-1 | . | TRBV14 | TGTGCCAGCAGCCAACCCCGGAATCCCCTTGAGCAGTTCTTC | CASSQPRNPLEQFF
once | TRBJ2-5 | . | TRBV4-1 | TGCGCCAGCAGCCCACCACTGGAAGAGACCCAGTACTTC | CASSPPLEETQYF
few | TRBJ2-2 | . | TRBV19 | TGTGCCACCCTCGAGCGGGACACCGGGGAGCTGTTTTTT | CATLERDTGELFF
once | TRBJ2-2 | . | TRBV18 | TGTGCCAGCTCACCGAACAGGGATGCCGGGGAGCTGTTTTTT | CASSPNRDAGELFF
. | TRBJ1-5 | TRBD1 | TRBV7-9 | TGTGCCAGCAGCCACGGGACAGGGGGCGATCAGCCCCAGCATTTT | CASSHGTGGDQPQHF